This T cell receptor beta chain emerged from a study of blood T cell repertoires in COVID-19. On the study more broadly: Acute and convalescent COVID-19 specimens originated in the United States, Italy and Spain. PBMCs, B-cell-depleted T cells, or T cells provided the cDNA or gDNA that made up the material.

Germline loops: CDR1 SGDLS, CDR2 YYNGEE. V was cut by 2 bases and J by 1 base, with 12 bases left in between. The length of the CDR3 is 15 residues. In the study's own analysis: Counts of nucleated cells, estimated from reference gene primer amplification, were obtained. The protocol was immunoSEQ multiplex PCR, while the TCRdb copy is restricted to in-frame clones and leaves out a portion. The D gene and trimming were derived from the DNA, and the V and J assignments and clone size from that table. Of tens of thousands of clones detected, roughly 90% appear once; the ten largest clones hold around 10%.

The V and J genes are TRBV9 and TRBJ1-1; D not resolved. The sequence came from a man aged 70-80 years with active or convalescent COVID-19. What was sequenced was peripheral blood. The CDR3, as DNA: TGTGCCAGCAGCGTGAGTGTTGACAAGAACACTGAAGCTTTCTTT. Translated: CASSVSVDKNTEAFF. Complete variable domain (other parts from reference TRBV9 and TRBJ1-1): DSGVTQTPKHLITATGQRVTLRCSPRSGDLSVYWYQQSLDQGLQFLIQYYNGEERAKGNILERFSAQQFPDLHSELNLSSLELGDSALYFCASSVSVDKNTEAFFGQGTRLTVV.